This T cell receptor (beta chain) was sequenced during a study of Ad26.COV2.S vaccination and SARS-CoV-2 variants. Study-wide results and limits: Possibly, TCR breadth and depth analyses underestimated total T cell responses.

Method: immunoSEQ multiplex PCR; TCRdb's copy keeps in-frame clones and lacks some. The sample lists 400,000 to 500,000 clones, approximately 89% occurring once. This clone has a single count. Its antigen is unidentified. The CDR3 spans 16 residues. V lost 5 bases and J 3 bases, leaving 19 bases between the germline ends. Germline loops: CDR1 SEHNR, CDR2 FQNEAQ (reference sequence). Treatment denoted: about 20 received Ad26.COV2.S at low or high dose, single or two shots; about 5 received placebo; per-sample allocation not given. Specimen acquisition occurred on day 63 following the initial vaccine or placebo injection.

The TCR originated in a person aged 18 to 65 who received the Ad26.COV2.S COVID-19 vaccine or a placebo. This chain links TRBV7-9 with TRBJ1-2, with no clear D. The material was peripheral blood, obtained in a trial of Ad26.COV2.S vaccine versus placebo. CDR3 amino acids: CASSGRRTAGDYGYTF. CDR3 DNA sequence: TGTGCCAGCAGCGGTAGAAGAACAGCAGGAGACTATGGCTACACCTTC. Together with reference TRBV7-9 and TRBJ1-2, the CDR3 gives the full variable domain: DTGVSQNPRHKITKRGQNVTFRCDPISEHNRLYWYRQTLGQGPEFLTYFQNEAQLEKSRLLSDRFSAERPKGSFSTLEIQRTEQGDSAMYLCASSGRRTAGDYGYTFGSGTRLTVV.